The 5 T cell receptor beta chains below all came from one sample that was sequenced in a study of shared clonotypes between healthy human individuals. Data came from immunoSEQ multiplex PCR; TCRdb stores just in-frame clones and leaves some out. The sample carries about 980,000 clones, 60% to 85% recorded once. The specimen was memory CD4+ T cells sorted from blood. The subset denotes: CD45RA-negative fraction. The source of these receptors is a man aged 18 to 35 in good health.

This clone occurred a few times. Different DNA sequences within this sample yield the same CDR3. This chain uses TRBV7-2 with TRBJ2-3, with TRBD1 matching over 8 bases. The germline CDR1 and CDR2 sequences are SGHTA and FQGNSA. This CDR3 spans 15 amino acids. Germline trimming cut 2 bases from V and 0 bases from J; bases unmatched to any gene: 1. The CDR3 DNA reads TGTGCCAGCAGCTTAACAGGGGGGAGCACAGATACGCAGTATTTT. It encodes CASSLTGGSTDTQYF.

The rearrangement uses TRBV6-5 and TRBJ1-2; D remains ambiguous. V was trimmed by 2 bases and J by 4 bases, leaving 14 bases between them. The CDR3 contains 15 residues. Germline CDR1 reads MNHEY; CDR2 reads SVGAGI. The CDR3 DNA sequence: TGTGCCAGCAGTTACGCCGCGACCGTTAGCTATGGCTACACCTTC. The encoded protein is CASSYAATVSYGYTF.

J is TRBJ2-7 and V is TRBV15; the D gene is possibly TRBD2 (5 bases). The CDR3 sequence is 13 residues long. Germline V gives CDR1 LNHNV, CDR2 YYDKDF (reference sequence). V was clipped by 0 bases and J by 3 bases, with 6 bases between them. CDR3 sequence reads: CATSRDAGYEQYF. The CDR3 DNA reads TGTGCCACCAGCAGAGATGCGGGCTACGAGCAGTACTTC.

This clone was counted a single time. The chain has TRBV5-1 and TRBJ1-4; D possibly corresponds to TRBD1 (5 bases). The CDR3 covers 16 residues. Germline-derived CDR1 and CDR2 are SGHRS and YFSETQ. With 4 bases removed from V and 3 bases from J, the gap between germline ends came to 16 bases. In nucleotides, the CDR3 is TGCGCCAGCAGCGTTACAGGTCCCGGGTCTAATGAAAAACTGTTTTTT. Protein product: CASSVTGPGSNEKLFF.

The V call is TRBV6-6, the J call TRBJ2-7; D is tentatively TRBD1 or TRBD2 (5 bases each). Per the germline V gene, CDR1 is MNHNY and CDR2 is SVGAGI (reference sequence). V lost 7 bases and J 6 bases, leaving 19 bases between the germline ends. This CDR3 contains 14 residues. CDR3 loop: CASNPGTPGSEQYF. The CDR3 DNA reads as TGTGCCAGCAACCCCGGGACCCCAGGGAGCGAGCAGTACTTC.